This T cell receptor beta chain derives from a study of vaccination and CD4 T cells after COVID-19 (dated by TCRdb to about 2022). The study in broad terms: The convalescent cohort included six males and four females, with two Hispanic individuals, seven Caucasians, two Asians and one multiracial person. Control cultures received a CEFX viral epitope pool as the positive control, an HIV-1 Nef peptide pool as the negative control, or no peptide. Post-COVID blood samples were collected from convalescent patients a median of around 96 days after diagnosis, with a range of roughly 30 to 170 days. Participants received two doses of either the Pfizer-BioNTech BNT162b2 vaccine (n=8) or the Moderna mRNA-1273 vaccine (n=2). The cultures were stimulated with overlapping spike peptide pools from SARS-CoV-2 and from the common cold coronaviruses HCoV-NL63, HCoV-OC43 and HCoV-229E. In around nine COVID-19 convalescent patients and several infection-naive healthy vaccine recipients, the spike-specific CD4+ TCR repertoire before mRNA vaccination was compared with the repertoire after mRNA vaccination. Post-vaccine blood samples were collected a median of approximately eleven weeks after the second vaccine dose, ranging from about 12 to 241 days. At the TCR clonotype level, an earlier paper using these donors assessed memory CD4+ T cell crossreactivity between SARS-CoV-2 and common cold coronavirus spike proteins. Here is what the overall study found, with its caveats: Among convalescent patients, a median 86.3% of the SARS-CoV-2-reactive clones seen after vaccination appeared only after vaccination, which suggests priming specific to the vaccine. Nearly all vaccine-specific clones in convalescent patients (304 of 307) were mono-reactive for SARS-CoV-2 spike rather than cross-reactive with common cold coronaviruses. An increase in the median number of SARS-CoV-2-reactive clonotypes from 20 to 25 after infection to 38 after vaccination was observed, but the change was not found to be significant. The study included relatively few convalescent patients and did not analyze early timepoints after natural infection.

The CDR3 covers 12 residues, taking in both the cysteine and the phenylalanine. CDR3 DNA is the only sequence kept; it has 36 bases, read in frame from the first base. V drops 6 bases and J drops 10 bases, leaving 10 bases in between. This clonotype was picked up a small number of times. Its antigen has not been determined. Base qualities are not provided; no much larger clone lies one nucleotide away. The treatment or condition label here, explained by the study, means: approximately nine-day PBMC culture with coronavirus spike peptide pools or control peptides (ViraFEST assay). CD4+ T cells from unexposed donors were collected before the COVID-19 pandemic (2011-2018). The study used the ViraFEST assay, which expanded antigen-specific T cells with peptide pools and then identified expanded clonotypes by TCR sequencing. Over 1.5 million PBMCs per well were cultured in IMDM with approximately 5% human AB serum and approximately 9.8 IU/ml IL-2, plus 10 ug/ml peptide pools. On days 3 and 7, half of the culture medium was replaced with fresh IL-2-containing medium. After 9 to 11 days of culture, CD4+ T cells were isolated by negative selection with the EasySep CD4+ T cell isolation kit. Unexposed donor CD4+ T cells were tested for reactivity to SARS-CoV-2 S and N and four common cold coronavirus spike pools, as cell number allowed. PBMCs were separated from whole blood using Ficoll-Paque Plus gradient centrifugation and then either used fresh or cryopreserved at -140C. Each culture condition was generally run in triplicate wells. The leukapheresis product used for the unexposed donors was purchased from a commercial source.

Library preparation employed PCR. At the Johns Hopkins FTIC core, DNA from the cultured CD4+ T cells underwent TCR sequencing with the Oncomine TCR Beta short-read assay. Genomic DNA was extracted from the cultured CD4+ T cells with the QIAamp micro DNA kit. Oncomine TCR Beta libraries from cultured CD4+ T cells were pooled using unique dual indexes and sequenced on an Illumina iSeq 100. Per the authors' processing: Non-productive sequences were removed, and CDR3s that did not start with C, did not end with F or W, or were shorter than 7 amino acids were discarded. Antigen-specific clonotypes were identified using the MANAFEST web application through comparison of peptide-stimulated wells with reference and other culture wells. To be called positive, a clone needed an FDR below 0.05, an odds ratio above 5, and a productive frequency above 0.1% in at least two of three replicate wells. Clonotypes that were significantly expanded in both SARS-CoV-2 spike wells and at least one common cold coronavirus spike condition were defined as cross-reactive. Using R version 3.6.1, CDR3 homology was evaluated through Levenshtein distances (stringdist) along with unrooted phylogenetic trees (ape). Clones were called with MiXCR by TCRdb after fastp trimmed the public reads at Q25, and only in-frame beta chains were retained. Identical CDR3 proteins give one entry, which carries the most common genes and DNA. TCRdb, rather than the study authors, made the V and J calls. Recorded for this sample are thousands of distinct CDR3 sequences; about two fifths of them occurred a single time. The leading ten clones occupy 34% of the sample.

The chain was built from TRBV12-3 or TRBV12-4 and TRBJ1-6; confidence is insufficient to name the D gene. The sequenced sample consisted of CD4+ T cells from blood, cultured in vitro. The receptor was isolated from a human donor in good health. CDR3 loop: CASSLPGSPLHF. The DNA sequence is given as TGTGCCAGCAGCCTCCCTGGGTCACCCCTCCACTTT.